The 25 T cell receptor beta chains below come from one sample, sequenced in a study of cytomegalovirus exposure and HLA in healthy donors. Profiled with immunoSEQ multiplex PCR; TCRdb holds only in-frame clones, not every one. The sample lists 110,000 or so clones, about nine tenths occurring once. The sequencing input was PBMCs. The receptor set was obtained from a man between 18 and 29 years old in good health and CMV-seropositive.

In the case of this clone: Other DNA sequences in this specimen translate into the identical CDR3. The chain recombines TRBV6-5 with TRBJ2-7; 7 bases line up with TRBD1. J was trimmed by 3 bases and V by 5 bases; bases with no gene match: 1. Germline-derived CDR1 and CDR2 are MNHEY and SVGAGI. The CDR3 is made up of 12 amino acids. CDR3 sequence (DNA): TGTGCCAGCAGTCCAGGGGGCTACGAGCAGTACTTC. Translating gives CASSPGGYEQYF.

The chain links TRBV28 to TRBJ2-3, with D perhaps matching TRBD2 (8 bases). The V gene lost 7 bases and the J gene lost 1 base, with 21 bases spanning the gap. There are 17 residues in the CDR3. CDR1 MDHEN and CDR2 SYDVKM come from the germline V gene. The CDR3, as DNA: TGTGCCAGCACCTCAGGGGGTTCAGCGGGGGGCACAGATACGCAGTATTTT. Translation: CASTSGGSAGGTDTQYF.

The chain uses TRBV29-1 and TRBJ2-7; 9 bases fit TRBD2. Trimming removed 7 bases from V and 3 bases from J; junction bases left unmatched: 7. Germline V CDR1 and CDR2: SQVTM, ANQGSEA. The CDR3 runs to 13 residues. CDR3 protein: CSAVAGANYEQYF. CDR3 sequence (DNA): TGCAGCGCGGTAGCGGGGGCAAACTACGAGCAGTACTTC.

V gene TRBV6-5 combines with J gene TRBJ1-2; 7 nucleotides align to TRBD1. The CDR3 loop spans 15 amino acids. Per germline, CDR1 MNHEY and CDR2 SVGAGI. The V segment lost 10 bases and the J segment 4 bases; nucleotides outside the gene matches: 15. The chain's CDR3 is CATLYGTAGFYGYTF. CDR3 sequence (DNA): TGTGCCACGTTATACGGGACAGCAGGGTTCTATGGCTACACCTTC.

The chain recombines TRBV14 with TRBJ1-6; a weak D match, TRBD1 (6 bases). The CDR3 contains 16 residues. The V gene lost 6 bases and the J gene lost 0 bases, with 12 bases spanning the gap. In germline, CDR1 is SGHDN, CDR2 FVKESK. The CDR3 is CASSRDRPSYNSPLHF. The CDR3 region has the DNA TGTGCCAGCAGTCGAGACAGGCCCTCCTATAATTCACCCCTCCACTTT.

The rearrangement joins TRBV5-6 to TRBJ1-1; 10 bases fit TRBD1. Germline trimming cut 3 bases from V and 9 bases from J; bases unmatched to any gene: 2. The CDR3 totals 12 residues. Germline CDR1 SGHDT, CDR2 YYEEEE. Written as DNA, the CDR3 is TGTGCCAGCAGCTGGGGACAGGGGAAAGCTTTCTTT. The encoded protein is CASSWGQGKAFF.

The chain joins TRBV7-9 to TRBJ1-4; 9 bases are shared with TRBD1. V lost 5 bases to trimming and J lost 5 bases; unmatched junction nucleotides: 6. This CDR3 is built from 15 residues. Germline V gene lookup returns CDR1 SEHNR and CDR2 FQNEAQ (reference sequence). CDR3 sequence reads: CASSQATGGNEKLFF. CDR3 bases: TGTGCCAGCAGCCAGGCGACAGGGGGAAATGAAAAACTGTTTTTT.

The rearrangement links TRBV21-1 to TRBJ1-2. TRBV21-1 is recorded as a pseudogene. The length of the CDR3 is 15 residues. The CDR3 spells CASSKDLSGAYGYTF. The CDR3 nucleotides are TGTGCCAGCAGCAAGGACCTGAGCGGTGCCTATGGCTACACCTTC.

The rearrangement joins TRBV7-8 to TRBJ1-2; a possible D gene is TRBD1 (6 bases). The CDR3 has 15 residues. Germline V gene lookup returns CDR1 SGHVS and CDR2 FQNEAQ. With 2 bases removed from V and 1 base from J, the gap between germline ends came to 11 bases. The CDR3 DNA reads as TGTGCCAGCAGCTTACGACAGGACCTTAACTATGGCTACACCTTC. Translation gives CASSLRQDLNYGYTF.

The V and J genes are TRBV2 and TRBJ1-2, with a weak D call TRBD1 (5 bases). CDR1 and CDR2 (germline): SNHLY, FYNNEI. There are 13 residues in the CDR3. Between the trimmed V and J ends, which lost 5 bases and 3 bases, there was a span of 10 bases. The CDR3 DNA follows: TGTGCCAGCAGTCCGCAGGGTGACTATGGCTACACCTTC. Amino acid sequence: CASSPQGDYGYTF.

This CDR3 is CASRRGGGGGELFF. The CDR3 nucleotides read TGTGCCAGCAGAAGGGGGGGAGGGGGCGGGGAGCTGTTTTTT. The V and J genes are TRBV6-5 and TRBJ2-2, with a weak D call TRBD2 (7 bases). This CDR3 spans 14 amino acids. Trimming left V 6 bases short and J 7 bases short, with 15 bases between. Germline V gene data show CDR1 as MNHEY and CDR2 as SVGAGI.

In nucleotides, the CDR3 is TGTGCCACCAGCAGAGATTATACAGGGGGCCACTACGAGCAGTACTTC. Translation: CATSRDYTGGHYEQYF. The chain couples TRBV15 to TRBJ2-7; TRBD1 aligns across 9 bases. The germline V gene has CDR1 LNHNV and CDR2 YYDKDF (reference sequence). The CDR3 sequence is 16 residues long. Germline trimming cut 0 bases from V and 3 bases from J; bases unmatched to any gene: 6.

In DNA form, the CDR3 reads TGTGCCAGCAGCCCTGGGACAGTCACCGGGGAGCTGTTTTTT. Amino acids: CASSPGTVTGELFF. The rearrangement links TRBV7-9 to TRBJ2-2, with 7 positions matching TRBD1. Looked up from germline, CDR1 is SEHNR and CDR2 is FQNEAQ (reference sequence). The length of the CDR3 is 14 residues. The junction had 4 bases not matched to a gene; V was cut back by 5 bases and J by 4 bases. The variable domain in full, with the rest retrieved from reference TRBV7-9 and TRBJ2-2, is DTGVSQNPRHKITKRGQNVTFRCDPISEHNRLYWYRQTLGQGPEFLTYFQNEAQLEKSRLLSDRFSAERPKGSFSTLEIQRTEQGDSAMYLCASSPGTVTGELFFGEGSRLTVL.

J is TRBJ2-3 and V is TRBV13; unclear D gene. CDR3 length equals 14 residues. Germline CDR1 and CDR2: PRHDT and FYEKMQ (reference sequence). The V end was cut by 0 bases, the J end by 2 bases, with 6 bases between. CDR3 coding DNA: TGTGCCAGCAGCTTAGGGGCCTTCACAGATACGCAGTATTTT. Its protein product is CASSLGAFTDTQYF. Complete variable domain (other parts from reference TRBV13 and TRBJ2-3): AAGVIQSPRHLIKEKRETATLKCYPIPRHDTVYWYQQGPGQDPQFLISFYEKMQSDKGSIPDRFSAQQFSDYHSELNMSSLELGDSALYFCASSLGAFTDTQYFGPGTRLTVL.

This chain joins TRBV2 and TRBJ2-4; D is perhaps TRBD2 (6 bases). CDR1 SNHLY and CDR2 FYNNEI come from the germline V gene. The CDR3 covers 12 residues. With 7 bases removed from V and 7 bases from J, the gap between germline ends came to 11 bases. The CDR3 nucleotides read TGTGCCAGCACCCCGGCGGGGAACATTCAGTACTTC. Translation gives CASTPAGNIQYF.

The chain recombines TRBV6-5 with TRBJ2-5; 7 nucleotides align to TRBD1. CDR1 and CDR2 from the germline V gene are MNHEY and SVGAGI. J was trimmed by 9 bases and V by 5 bases; bases with no gene match: 3. The CDR3 loop spans 11 amino acids. As DNA, the CDR3 is TGTGCCAGCAGTCAGACAGGGTCCCAGTACTTC. The encoded protein is CASSQTGSQYF.

This rearrangement joins TRBV7-6 to TRBJ2-7; TRBD1 matches 11 bases. Per germline, CDR1 SGHVS and CDR2 FNYEAQ. Trimming took 0 bases from V and 2 from J; bases not matched to a gene: 0. There are 15 residues in the CDR3. The CDR3 region has the DNA TGTGCCAGCAGCTTAGCGGGACAGGGGGCCTACGAGCAGTACTTC. The encoded protein is CASSLAGQGAYEQYF.

The V call is TRBV7-2, the J call TRBJ2-2; D perhaps matches TRBD1 (6 bases). CDR1 and CDR2 (germline): SGHTA, FQGNSA. V was clipped by 3 bases and J by 3 bases, with 14 bases between them. CDR3 length: 16 amino acids. CDR3 sequence reads: CASSFMGARDTGELFF. CDR3 DNA: TGTGCCAGCAGCTTTATGGGGGCGAGGGACACCGGGGAGCTGTTTTTT.

The chain couples TRBV19 to TRBJ1-5; 7 bases match TRBD1. CDR1 is LNHDA, CDR2 SQIVND, per germline (reference sequence). V shed 5 bases, J shed 0 bases, and the junction held 10 bases outside the gene matches. The CDR3 spans 17 residues. The CDR3 DNA sequence: TGTGCCAGTAGTGACCGGGACAGACTTTATAGCAATCAGCCCCAGCATTTT. This sequence encodes CASSDRDRLYSNQPQHF.

This clone was found once. The genes are TRBV6-6 and TRBJ1-4; no definite D call. Germline CDR1 MNHNY, CDR2 SVGAGI (reference sequence). V gave up 6 bases and J gave up 7 bases, with 12 bases separating them. CDR3 length equals 13 residues. The DNA for the CDR3 is TGTGCCAGCAGCCCCCCGGCGGGTGAAAAACTGTTTTTT. Amino acids: CASSPPAGEKLFF.

V gene TRBV7-9 combines with J gene TRBJ2-1; TRBD2 agrees at 8 bases. Germline V gene sequence: CDR1 SEHNR, CDR2 FQNEAQ (reference sequence). The CDR3 is made up of 16 amino acids. V shed 1 base, J shed 5 bases, and the junction held 7 bases outside the gene matches. In DNA, the CDR3 is TGTGCCAGCAGCTTAGTCGGGGGGGATCCGCACAATGAGCAGTTCTTC. Its protein is CASSLVGGDPHNEQFF.

This clone was seen once. The chain links TRBV5-1 to TRBJ2-1, with D perhaps matching TRBD2 (7 bases). V lost 0 bases and J 4 bases, leaving 8 bases between the germline ends. The CDR3 totals 14 residues. CDR1 and CDR2 from the germline V gene are SGHRS and YFSETQ. For the CDR3, the DNA is TGCGCCAGCAGCTTGGAGGGGGGGTACAATGAGCAGTTCTTC. This translates into CASSLEGGYNEQFF.

The rearrangement links TRBV29-1 to TRBJ2-7, with D hard to call. CDR1 and CDR2 from the germline V gene are SQVTM and ANQGSEA. The CDR3 is 16 amino acids. V was trimmed by 4 bases and J by 0 bases, leaving 19 bases between them. CDR3 region: CSVVLAASPNSYEQYF. For the CDR3, the DNA is TGCAGCGTTGTGTTGGCCGCTAGTCCTAACTCCTACGAGCAGTACTTC.

J is TRBJ1-5 and V is TRBV27, with a possible D match to TRBD1 (6 bases). The CDR3 totals 16 residues. V lost 3 bases to trimming and J lost 5 bases, with 17 bases between them. The germline V gene encodes CDR1 MNHEY and CDR2 SMNVEV (reference sequence). The DNA of the CDR3 is TGTGCCAGCAGTTTCCTTCCCCGACAGGCGGATCAGCCCCAGCATTTT. Protein sequence: CASSFLPRQADQPQHF.

This chain joins TRBV10-3 and TRBJ2-7; D may be TRBD2 (5 bases). The CDR3 runs to 13 residues. Germline lookup yields CDR1 ENHRY and CDR2 SYGVKD. The ends were cut back, 10 bases at V and 2 bases at J, with 15 bases in the middle. Here the CDR3 reads CATTYTGTYEQYF. CDR3 bases: TGTGCCACCACTTACACCGGGACCTACGAGCAGTACTTC.